Shown below are 22 T cell receptor beta chains from a single sample sequenced in a study of T cells in Graves' hyperthyroidism and ophthalmopathy. Amplified regions were TCR beta CDR3 sequences from RNA transcripts. HTBI primers were the set used in a first-round RT-PCR of the TCR CDR3. TCRdb passed the multiplex PCR reads through MiXCR, listing each CDR3 protein once. The table records fewer than 850,000 distinct CDR3 sequences, 15% to 20% of them present only once. The sequenced sample was blood. All receptors come from a man aged 50-59 years with Graves' hyperthyroidism.

The genes are TRBV5-6 and TRBJ1-5; D not resolved. Between the trimmed V and J ends, which lost 3 bases and 2 bases, there was a span of 9 bases. CDR3 size: 14 residues. CDR1 is SGHDT and CDR2 is YYEEEE in the germline V gene. CDR3 sequence: CASSWGSGNQPQHF. CDR3 DNA: TGTGCCAGCAGCTGGGGTTCCGGCAATCAGCCCCAGCATTTT.

V is TRBV7-3 and J is TRBJ2-5; 13 bases match TRBD2. V trimming: 5 bases; J trimming: 0 bases; junction bases outside the gene matches: 9. This CDR3 has 18 amino acids. In germline, CDR1 is SGHTA, CDR2 FQGTGA. The CDR3 DNA sequence: TGTGCCAGCAGCGACCCTGGGACTAGCGGGGAGTACCAAGAGACCCAGTACTTC. Residues: CASSDPGTSGEYQETQYF.

There are a few counts of this clonotype. This chain connects TRBV9 to TRBJ2-3, with 12 bases aligning to TRBD2. Germline V gives CDR1 SGDLS, CDR2 YYNGEE. With 0 bases clipped from V and 3 bases from J, the junction kept 5 bases outside the gene matches. The CDR3 sequence is 17 residues long. The DNA for the CDR3 is TGTGCCAGCAGCGTAGCTCCGCTAGCGGGAGGGACAGATACGCAGTATTTT. It encodes CASSVAPLAGGTDTQYF.

The chain carries TRBV27 and TRBJ1-2; a weak D match, TRBD1 (6 bases). The CDR3 covers 13 residues. V lost 6 bases and J 8 bases, leaving 16 bases between the germline ends. The V gene's germline CDR1 is MNHEY and CDR2 SMNVEV (reference sequence). CDR3 nucleotide sequence: TGTGCCAGCAGGGCCACAGGGCCAGGGGGCTACACCTTC. This codes for CASRATGPGGYTF.

This clonotype was recorded many times. J is TRBJ1-3 and V is TRBV20-1, with TRBD1 matching over 7 bases. The germline V gene encodes CDR1 DFQATT and CDR2 SNEGSKA (reference sequence). The CDR3 runs to 15 residues. V trimming: 2 bases; J trimming: 3 bases; junction bases outside the gene matches: 7. CDR3 coding DNA: TGCAGTGCTAGATCCACGACAGGGATTGGAAACACCATATATTTT. Translating gives CSARSTTGIGNTIYF.

In this sample, this clonotype turned up many times. V and J are TRBV2 and TRBJ2-1; 7 bases line up with TRBD2. The ends lost 6 bases at V and 4 bases at J; junction bases unmatched: 6. This CDR3 is built from 14 residues. The germline V gene has CDR1 SNHLY and CDR2 FYNNEI. The CDR3 coding sequence is TGTGCCAGCAGGATCGCGGGAGCGTACAATGAGCAGTTCTTC. It is translated as CASRIAGAYNEQFF.

This clonotype has more than one count but fewer than ten. The chain is built from TRBV28 and TRBJ2-7; 9 bases are shared with TRBD2. This CDR3 comprises 15 residues. V trimming: 3 bases; J trimming: 4 bases; junction bases outside the gene matches: 7. Germline CDR1 reads MDHEN; CDR2 reads SYDVKM. The CDR3 DNA reads TGTGCCAGCAGTTTGCAGCTAGCGGGACGGTACGAGCAGTACTTC. Translated, it gives CASSLQLAGRYEQYF.

This clonotype was counted many times. The chain carries TRBV27 and TRBJ2-3; tentative D call: TRBD2 (5 bases). Trimming took off 5 bases at V and 2 bases at J, with 14 bases between the two ends. This CDR3 has 15 residues. The germline gives CDR1 MNHEY, CDR2 SMNVEV (reference sequence). CDR3 DNA sequence: TGTGCCAGCAGTGGACTTCCCCCAAACACAGATACGCAGTATTTT. Encoded protein: CASSGLPPNTDTQYF.

This clonotype has a handful of counts. The rearrangement links TRBV6-1 to TRBJ2-1, with 10 positions matching TRBD2. The germline CDR1 and CDR2 sequences are MNHNS and SASEGT. V was pared by 6 bases and J by 8 bases, with 7 bases of the junction left unmatched. CDR3 length: 14 residues. The CDR3 here is CASRPSGSGDEQFF. In nucleotides, the CDR3 is TGTGCCAGCAGACCTAGCGGGAGTGGAGATGAGCAGTTCTTC.

The rearrangement joins TRBV7-9 to TRBJ2-1; 12 bases map to TRBD1. V shed 5 bases, J shed 8 bases, and the junction held 4 bases outside the gene matches. The CDR3 is made up of 14 amino acids. Germline loops: CDR1 SEHNR, CDR2 FQNEAQ (reference sequence). DNA of the CDR3: TGTGCCAGCAGCCCATGGGACAGGGGGCATGAGCAGTTCTTC. Translation: CASSPWDRGHEQFF.

This clonotype has ten or more counts. The gene calls are TRBV27 and TRBJ2-7, with D perhaps assigned TRBD1 or TRBD2 (5 bases each). CDR3 size: 16 residues. Germline V gene sequence: CDR1 MNHEY, CDR2 SMNVEV (reference sequence). Between the trimmed V and J ends, which lost 2 bases and 2 bases, there was a span of 16 bases. The DNA of the CDR3 is TGTGCCAGCAGTTTAAGCCCCGGGACCGTCGCCTACGAGCAGTACTTC. Translation gives CASSLSPGTVAYEQYF.

This clonotype was recorded a few times. This rearrangement joins TRBV6-1 to TRBJ2-7, with 7 bases that match TRBD1. The germline CDR1 and CDR2 sequences are MNHNS and SASEGT. The CDR3 is 15 residues long. Germline trimming cut 6 bases from V and 2 bases from J; bases unmatched to any gene: 10. The CDR3 DNA reads as TGTGCCAGCAGCGTAGACAGGGAAACTACCTACGAGCAGTACTTC. Its protein is CASSVDRETTYEQYF.

The chain recombines TRBV4-3 with TRBJ1-4; weak D call: TRBD1 (5 bases). Deletions cut 4 bases from V and 2 bases from J, with 14 bases between. Germline CDR1 is LGHNA and CDR2 is YSLEER. The CDR3 is 16 amino acids. This chain's CDR3 is CASSRFHQGTNEKLFF. Here the CDR3 DNA reads TGCGCCAGCAGCCGATTCCACCAGGGCACTAATGAAAAACTGTTTTTT.

The chain employs TRBV5-1 and TRBJ2-7; maybe TRBD2 (6 bases). Trimming removed 4 bases at V and 4 bases at J, with 18 bases between. Germline assignment: CDR1 SGHRS and CDR2 YFSETQ. The CDR3 runs to 15 residues. CDR3 coding DNA: TGCGCCAGCAGCCTGGGACTCTCAGGACCTTACGAGCAGTACTTC. This encodes CASSLGLSGPYEQYF.

This rearrangement joins TRBV6-2 or TRBV6-3 to TRBJ1-2, with TRBD1 matching 8 bases. Germline CDR1 is MNHEY and CDR2 is SVGEGT. With V trimmed by 7 bases and J by 11 bases, 12 bases remained unmatched. The CDR3 runs to 13 residues. The CDR3 sequence: CASTDRQGRGYTF. The CDR3 coding sequence is TGTGCCAGCACTGATAGACAGGGGAGAGGTTACACCTTC.

This clonotype was seen a few times. V is TRBV28 and J is TRBJ2-1, with D hard to call. The germline V and J ends were trimmed by 2 bases and 10 bases, with 6 bases remaining between them. The CDR3 is 11 residues long. In germline, CDR1 is MDHEN, CDR2 SYDVKM. CDR3 sequence (DNA): TGTGCCAGCAGTTTACGGCGGGAGCAGTTCTTC. Encoded protein: CASSLRREQFF.

This clonotype has a handful of counts. This sequence joins TRBV2 and TRBJ1-3; D not certain. This CDR3 has 14 amino acids. Trimming pared 0 bases from V and 3 bases from J, leaving 6 bases between. CDR1 is SNHLY and CDR2 is FYNNEI in the germline V gene. CDR3 loop: CASSEAGYGNTIYF. The CDR3 DNA is TGTGCCAGCAGTGAAGCGGGCTATGGAAACACCATATATTTT.

This clonotype was recorded many times. The V gene is TRBV2, the J gene TRBJ2-7; D call uncertain. Germline assignment: CDR1 SNHLY and CDR2 FYNNEI. CDR3 size: 14 residues. Trimming stripped 0 bases from V and 5 bases from J, with 11 bases between. The CDR3 is CASSEALALDEQYF. DNA of the CDR3: TGTGCCAGCAGTGAAGCGCTGGCTCTTGACGAGCAGTACTTC.

This clonotype has only a few counts. The chain recombines TRBV30 with TRBJ1-6; 9 positions agree with TRBD1. V trimming: 3 bases; J trimming: 6 bases; junction bases outside the gene matches: 6. There are 15 residues in the CDR3. CDR1 and CDR2 from the germline V gene are GTSNPN and SVGIG (reference sequence). CDR3 loop: CAWSATTGGNSPLHF. CDR3 DNA: TGTGCCTGGAGCGCTACGACAGGGGGTAATTCACCCCTCCACTTT.

This clonotype has ten or more counts. V and J are TRBV28 and TRBJ1-2; D not certain. V was clipped by 4 bases and J by 0 bases, with 12 bases between them. The CDR3 has 15 residues. CDR1 and CDR2 from the germline V gene are MDHEN and SYDVKM. CDR3 sequence reads: CASSSYVGTNYGYTF. The CDR3 nucleotides read TGTGCCAGCAGTTCCTACGTAGGCACTAACTATGGCTACACCTTC.

With respect to this clonotype: A much larger clone differs by one base, so this may be a read error. The DNA is left out, because the CDR3 cannot be placed on it with certainty; the CDR3 is given as TCRdb lists it. J is TRBJ1-2 and V is TRBV28; the tabulated D call, TRBD1, remains unverified against the DNA. The CDR3 is 16 residues long, counting both termini. Per the germline V gene, CDR1 is MDHEN and CDR2 is SYDVKM. This chain's CDR3 is CASSLWGGGTNYGYSF.

The table lists this clonotype with many counts. CDR3 loop: CSARGFGRASSYEQYF. The DNA of the CDR3 is TGCAGTGCTAGAGGGTTCGGGCGGGCGAGCTCCTACGAGCAGTACTTC. This chain connects TRBV20-1 to TRBJ2-7, with a tentative D call TRBD2 (5 bases). Trimming cost V 1 base and J 0 bases, with 16 bases left between them. This CDR3 spans 16 amino acids. CDR1 and CDR2 from the germline V gene are DFQATT and SNEGSKA (reference sequence).